These 21 T cell receptor beta chains came from one sample sequenced in a study of T cells after yellow fever vaccination. TCRdb redid the calling of the 5' RACE reads with MiXCR, one entry per CDR3 protein. The sample includes about 330,000 distinct CDR3 sequences, less than 9.5% seen only once; the top ten take about 16%. This material consisted of PBMCs, taken 45 days after the first yellow fever vaccination. Every receptor here comes from a man between 18 and 29 years old who received the YFV17D yellow fever vaccine.

This rearrangement joins TRBV7-2 to TRBJ1-1; a weak D match, TRBD1 (5 bases). The CDR3 has 15 residues. Trimming cost V 5 bases and J 6 bases, with 19 bases left between them. Germline-derived CDR1 and CDR2 are SGHTA and FQGNSA. The CDR3 nucleotides are TGTGCCAGCAGCCGTCCCTCACCCCAGGGAGCTGAAGCTTTCTTT. Amino acid sequence: CASSRPSPQGAEAFF.

The chain uses TRBV20-1 and TRBJ2-1; 13 bases line up with TRBD2. Germline V gives CDR1 DFQATT, CDR2 SNEGSKA (reference sequence). Losses at the gene ends were 3 bases for V and 4 bases for J; bases not matched to a gene: 9. The CDR3 loop spans 17 amino acids. DNA for the CDR3: TGCAGTGCTAGGGTCACTAGCGGGGGGGCCTATTACAATGAGCAGTTCTTC. Its translation is CSARVTSGGAYYNEQFF.

The chain links TRBV7-2 to TRBJ2-5, with 8 bases identical to TRBD2. V trimming: 2 bases; J trimming: 3 bases; junction bases outside the gene matches: 5. Germline CDR1 is SGHTA and CDR2 is FQGNSA. CDR3 size: 15 residues. In DNA form, the CDR3 reads TGTGCCAGCAGCTTATTTGCGGGGGGCGAAGAGACCCAGTACTTC. Protein product: CASSLFAGGEETQYF.

This clonotype has a handful of counts. The V and J genes are TRBV20-1 and TRBJ2-7, with 8 positions matching TRBD1. Germline V gene sequence: CDR1 DFQATT, CDR2 SNEGSKA (reference sequence). The CDR3 covers 14 residues. The V segment lost 5 bases and the J segment 1 base; nucleotides outside the gene matches: 7. The CDR3 loop is CSARGQGASYEQYF. DNA of the CDR3: TGCAGTGCTCGAGGACAGGGTGCGTCCTACGAGCAGTACTTC.

This clonotype was counted a few times. The genes are TRBV5-1 and TRBJ1-1; no reliable D call. Germline V gives CDR1 SGHRS, CDR2 YFSETQ. This CDR3 region has 13 residues. The V gene lost 0 bases and the J gene lost 1 base, with 4 bases spanning the gap. In nucleotides, the CDR3 is TGCGCCAGCAGCTTGGTAGCGAACACTGAAGCTTTCTTT. It yields the protein CASSLVANTEAFF. Full variable domain (rest looked up from reference TRBV5-1 and TRBJ1-1): KAGVTQTPRYLIKTRGQQVTLSCSPISGHRSVSWYQQTPGQGLQFLFEYFSETQRNKGNFPGRFSGRQFSNSRSEMNVSTLELGDSALYLCASSLVANTEAFFGQGTRLTVV.

This clonotype was observed a few times. The chain carries TRBV5-1 and TRBJ1-1; D unresolved. The CDR3 is 15 residues long. V lost 0 bases and J lost 6, with 15 bases in between. Germline lookup yields CDR1 SGHRS and CDR2 YFSETQ. The chain's CDR3 is CASSLVTGGSAEAFF. CDR3 DNA sequence: TGCGCCAGCAGCTTGGTCACGGGCGGAAGTGCTGAAGCTTTCTTT.

The chain has TRBV7-9 and TRBJ2-1; D is perhaps TRBD1 (5 bases). Germline V CDR1 and CDR2: SEHNR, FQNEAQ (reference sequence). With 5 bases removed from V and 10 bases from J, the gap between germline ends came to 18 bases. This CDR3 spans 14 amino acids. CDR3 sequence: CASSPTPGSGEQFF. CDR3 DNA sequence: TGTGCCAGCAGCCCTACACCAGGGTCCGGAGAGCAGTTCTTC. The variable domain in full, with the rest retrieved from reference TRBV7-9 and TRBJ2-1, is DTGVSQNPRHKITKRGQNVTFRCDPISEHNRLYWYRQTLGQGPEFLTYFQNEAQLEKSRLLSDRFSAERPKGSFSTLEIQRTEQGDSAMYLCASSPTPGSGEQFFGPGTRLTVL.

This clonotype came up many times. The chain has TRBV20-1 and TRBJ2-7, with 11 positions matching TRBD1. The germline gives CDR1 DFQATT, CDR2 SNEGSKA (reference sequence). There are 16 residues in the CDR3. With 0 bases clipped from V and 3 bases from J, the junction kept 7 bases outside the gene matches. The CDR3 loop is CSARELGDRGIYEQYF. The CDR3 DNA sequence: TGCAGTGCTAGAGAACTAGGGGACAGGGGGATCTACGAGCAGTACTTC.

In its sample, this clonotype was seen a few times. The genes are TRBV5-1 and TRBJ2-1, with TRBD2 matching over 8 bases. J was trimmed by 7 bases and V by 4 bases; bases with no gene match: 7. The germline gives CDR1 SGHRS, CDR2 YFSETQ. The length of the CDR3 is 14 residues. The CDR3 loop is CASSAGGGSNEQFF. The CDR3 DNA follows: TGCGCCAGCAGCGCCGGCGGGGGGTCGAATGAGCAGTTCTTC. Looking up the rest from reference TRBV5-1 and TRBJ2-1 gives the full variable domain: KAGVTQTPRYLIKTRGQQVTLSCSPISGHRSVSWYQQTPGQGLQFLFEYFSETQRNKGNFPGRFSGRQFSNSRSEMNVSTLELGDSALYLCASSAGGGSNEQFFGPGTRLTVL.

The rearrangement links TRBV5-8 to TRBJ2-6, with D tentatively TRBD2 (6 bases). This CDR3 spans 16 amino acids. Germline-derived CDR1 and CDR2 are SGHTS and YDEGEE. The V gene lost 4 bases and the J gene lost 1 base, with 12 bases spanning the gap. The CDR3 bases are TGTGCCAGCAGCCCGGGACTCACTTCTGGGGCCAACGTCCTGACTTTC. Protein sequence: CASSPGLTSGANVLTF. The full variable domain, its missing parts supplied by reference TRBV5-8 and TRBJ2-6, is EAGVTQSPTHLIKTRGQQATLRCSPISGHTSVYWYQQALGLGLQFLLWYDEGEERNRGNFPPRFSGRQFPNYSSELNVNALELEDSALYLCASSPGLTSGANVLTFGAGSRLTVL.

The V call is TRBV7-9, the J call TRBJ2-1, with D perhaps TRBD1 or TRBD2 (6 bases each). The CDR3 is made up of 14 amino acids. The V gene lost 0 bases and the J gene lost 8 bases, with 11 bases spanning the gap. CDR1 and CDR2 (germline): SEHNR, FQNEAQ (reference sequence). CDR3 sequence (DNA): TGTGCCAGCAGCTTAGCGGGGGGCGTCGATGAGCAGTTCTTC. This sequence encodes CASSLAGGVDEQFF.

This clonotype was counted between two and nine times. V gene TRBV4-2 combines with J gene TRBJ2-5, with a weak D call TRBD2 (5 bases). The V end lost 1 base, the J end lost 0 bases, and 6 bases lay between the germline ends. Germline-derived CDR1 and CDR2 are LGHNA and YNFKEQ. The CDR3 consists of 14 residues. The CDR3 here is CASSQAGNQETQYF. The CDR3 nucleotides are TGTGCCAGCAGCCAAGCGGGGAACCAAGAGACCCAGTACTTC.

This chain joins TRBV7-9 and TRBJ2-5, with D uncertain. CDR1 and CDR2 (germline): SEHNR, FQNEAQ (reference sequence). The CDR3 is 15 residues long. V was trimmed by 6 bases and J by 4 bases, leaving 18 bases between them. CDR3 loop: CASSKRKWVGETQYF. The CDR3 DNA is TGTGCCAGCAGTAAGAGGAAGTGGGTGGGAGAGACCCAGTACTTC.

The gene calls are TRBV28 and TRBJ1-1; the D is unclear. CDR1 MDHEN and CDR2 SYDVKM come from the germline V gene. Trimming pared 2 bases from V and 8 bases from J, leaving 18 bases between. There are 15 residues in the CDR3. CDR3 coding DNA: TGTGCCAGCAGTTTAGGCAGGAGGGAAATCAAAGAAGCTTTCTTT. Amino acids: CASSLGRREIKEAFF.

The gene calls are TRBV27 and TRBJ1-2; 9 bases align to TRBD1. The length of the CDR3 is 15 residues. Trimming cost V 2 bases and J 6 bases; bases outside gene matches: 7. Germline V gene sequence: CDR1 MNHEY, CDR2 SMNVEV (reference sequence). DNA for the CDR3: TGTGCCAGCAGTTTAGTTACAGGGGGCGGCGATGGCTACACCTTC. This translates into CASSLVTGGGDGYTF.

The chain is built from TRBV20-1 and TRBJ2-3, with TRBD2 matching 9 bases. J was trimmed by 2 bases and V by 5 bases; bases with no gene match: 11. The CDR3 covers 16 residues. In germline, CDR1 is DFQATT, CDR2 SNEGSKA (reference sequence). The CDR3: CSAPPAAGGITDTQYF. CDR3 sequence (DNA): TGCAGTGCTCCCCCTGCAGCGGGGGGCATCACAGATACGCAGTATTTT.

This clonotype occurred a few times. The rearrangement uses TRBV12-3 or TRBV12-4 and TRBJ2-3; 7 bases line up with TRBD1. The J segment lost 0 bases and the V segment lost 3 bases, leaving 6 bases of the junction unmatched. This CDR3 is built from 16 residues. The DNA of the CDR3 is TGTGCCAGCAGTTTCTGGACAGGTCCTAGCACAGATACGCAGTATTTT. Encoded protein: CASSFWTGPSTDTQYF.

V usage is TRBV4-3 and J usage is TRBJ2-7, with D perhaps matching TRBD1 or TRBD2 (5 bases each). This CDR3 comprises 20 residues. Trimming removed 0 bases at V and 4 bases at J, with 28 bases between. The germline CDR1 and CDR2 sequences are LGHNA and YSLEER. The CDR3 spells CASSQDPTDSARGTLYEQYV. In nucleotides, the CDR3 is TGCGCCAGCAGCCAAGATCCCACCGATAGCGCCCGAGGGACCTTATACGAGCAGTACGTC.

V and J are TRBV24-1 and TRBJ2-1; 8 bases are a match to TRBD2. CDR1 KGHDR and CDR2 SFDVKD come from the germline V gene. The CDR3 covers 18 residues. Trimming cost V 4 bases and J 4 bases; bases outside gene matches: 14. CDR3 residues: CATSDRGGARLLYNEQFF. CDR3 nucleotide sequence: TGTGCCACCAGTGACCGGGGGGGGGCAAGACTACTATACAATGAGCAGTTCTTC.

Only a few counts were recorded for this clonotype. The chain carries TRBV4-2 and TRBJ2-5, with D unresolved. V was trimmed by 0 bases and J by 3 bases, leaving 11 bases between them. Germline V gives CDR1 LGHNA, CDR2 YNFKEQ. The CDR3 covers 15 residues. CDR3 residues: CASSQDISWKETQYF. The CDR3 DNA is TGTGCCAGCAGCCAAGATATTTCGTGGAAAGAGACCCAGTACTTC.

This clonotype was seen a handful of times. This sequence joins TRBV10-3 and TRBJ1-1, with 10 positions matching TRBD1. This CDR3 has 16 residues. After removal of 6 bases from V and 4 bases from J, the junction contained 11 bases not matched to a gene. Germline V gene data show CDR1 as ENHRY and CDR2 as SYGVKD. The CDR3 region is CAIREWGQGIGTEAFF. As DNA, the CDR3 is TGTGCCATCAGGGAATGGGGACAGGGGATAGGCACTGAAGCTTTCTTT.